These T cell receptor beta chains were read from a single sample in a study of vaccination and CD4 T cells after COVID-19. These receptors have no known antigen. TCRdb passed the PCR reads through MiXCR, listing each CDR3 protein once. The data hold approximately 7,000 distinct CDR3 sequences, with roughly 23% observed a single time. The specimen comprised CD4+ T cells from blood, cultured in vitro, sampled after SARS-CoV-2 vaccination. The source of these receptors is a human donor who had recovered from COVID-19. Both conserved end residues are part of each CDR3. The order of the fields is clone size, V gene, D gene, J gene, CDR3 protein. A D gene is named only where the DNA matches it firmly. Rows may omit the clone size; those that give it use once, few, many or a size class.

.	TRBV28	.	TRBJ1-2	CVSGGFRYGYTF
.	TRBV15	.	TRBJ2-2	CATSNEGRGRTGELFF
.	TRBV28	TRBD1	TRBJ1-1	CASGRRGLAEAFF
.	TRBV2	.	TRBJ1-1	CASKDQGWGTEAFF
few	TRBV10-1	.	TRBJ2-3	CASSGTYTDTQYF
.	TRBV25-1	TRBD2	TRBJ2-3	CASSELAGGADTQYF
.	TRBV2	.	TRBJ1-2	CASSEGGADGYTF
.	TRBV7-4	.	TRBJ1-1	CASSLKRRGWETEAFF
.	TRBV7-7	.	TRBJ2-7	CASSFGQQGEQYF
.	TRBV4-2	.	TRBJ2-1	CATPPPVGSYNEQFF
few	TRBV28	.	TRBJ2-5	CASTTSPVETQYF
medium-sized	TRBV5-4	TRBD1	TRBJ1-1	CASSLPGTGVAEAFF
.	TRBV7-9	.	TRBJ2-3	CASSLMEGGTDTQYF
large	TRBV6-1	TRBD1	TRBJ1-2	CASSADRGGGYTF
medium-sized	TRBV20-1	.	TRBJ1-1	CSARPWNTEAFF
.	TRBV20-1	.	TRBJ1-2	CSTPYPSYGYTF
.	TRBV4-2	.	TRBJ1-1	CASSQEEARGVTEAFF
.	TRBV11-2	.	TRBJ1-1	CASSLERGTEAFF
.	TRBV7-2	TRBD2	TRBJ2-7	CASSQTRAGVDEQYF
.	TRBV7-2	.	TRBJ2-7	CASSRDGSSYEQYF
.	TRBV7-9	.	TRBJ1-6	CASSLVAGPNSPLHF
few	TRBV6-4	TRBD1	TRBJ2-1	CASSEGTGGNEQFF
.	TRBV11-3	.	TRBJ2-5	CASSLGRWGETQYF
large	TRBV7-9	.	TRBJ2-1	CASSLRSEPRAFF
.	TRBV19	.	TRBJ2-5	CASSRAYQETQYF
.	TRBV7-2	TRBD1	TRBJ1-1	CASSLRQGGPEAFF
.	TRBV19	.	TRBJ2-7	CASSSRVGGMREQYF
.	TRBV6-1	.	TRBJ1-5	CASSFEGSNQPQHF
once	TRBV5-5	.	TRBJ2-1	CASSLEVGGYNEQFF
few	TRBV2	.	TRBJ1-2	CASSEGGQLFYGYTF
few	TRBV28	.	TRBJ2-3	CATLPSGLTDTQYF
few	TRBV20-1	TRBD2	TRBJ2-3	CSPIAGGGDTQYF
.	TRBV19	.	TRBJ1-5	CASSMRVGNQPQHF
few	TRBV19	.	TRBJ1-2	CASSIEQGISGYTF
medium-sized	TRBV20-1	.	TRBJ2-5	CSASSITQETQYF
.	TRBV6-1	.	TRBJ1-6	CASTKRRGRGGMNSPLHF
few	TRBV24-1	.	TRBJ1-5	CATRRQEMYSNQPQHF
medium-sized	TRBV21-1	.	TRBJ2-1	CASSKGPSDEQFF
.	TRBV9	TRBD1	TRBJ2-1	CASSGTLDRDLWGQFF
large	TRBV7-9	.	TRBJ2-3	CASSKFSTDTQYF
few	TRBV27	TRBD1	TRBJ1-2	CASSQITGTGPFNYGYTF
medium-sized	TRBV19	.	TRBJ2-3	CASSPRGDTQYF
few	TRBV6-1	TRBD2	TRBJ2-1	CASSPTSGSYNEQFF
large	TRBV28	.	TRBJ2-3	CASSSPGRRLSTDTQYF
.	TRBV28	TRBD2	TRBJ2-1	CASSNGGNNEQFF
.	TRBV10-3	.	TRBJ2-7	CAISEGGSGSYEQYF
few	TRBV18	.	TRBJ2-3	CASSPQGRMQYF
.	TRBV5-4	.	TRBJ1-2	CASSLPLGGPNYGYTF
.	TRBV15	.	TRBJ1-1	CATSREGLEAFF
few	TRBV6-5	TRBD1	TRBJ1-1	CASSYDRANTEAFF
few	TRBV5-8	.	TRBJ1-2	CASSLVRGHYGYTF
.	TRBV24-1	.	TRBJ2-7	CATSDLNGRGGYEQYF